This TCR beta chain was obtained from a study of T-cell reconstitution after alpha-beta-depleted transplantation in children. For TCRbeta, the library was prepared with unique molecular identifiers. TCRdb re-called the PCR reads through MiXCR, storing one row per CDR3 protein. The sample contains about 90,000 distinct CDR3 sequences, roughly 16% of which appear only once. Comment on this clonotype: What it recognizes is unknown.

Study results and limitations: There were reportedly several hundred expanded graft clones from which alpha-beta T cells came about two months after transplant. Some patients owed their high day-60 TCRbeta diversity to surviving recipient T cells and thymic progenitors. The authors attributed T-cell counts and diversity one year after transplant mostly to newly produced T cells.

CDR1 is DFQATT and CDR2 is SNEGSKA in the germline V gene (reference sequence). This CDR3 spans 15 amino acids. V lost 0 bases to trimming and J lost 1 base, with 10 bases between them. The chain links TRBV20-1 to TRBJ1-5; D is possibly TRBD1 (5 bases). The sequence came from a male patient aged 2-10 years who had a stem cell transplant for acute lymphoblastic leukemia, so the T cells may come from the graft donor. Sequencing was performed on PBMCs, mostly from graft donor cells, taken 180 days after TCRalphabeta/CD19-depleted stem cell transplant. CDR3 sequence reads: CSARETGASNQPQHF. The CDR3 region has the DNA TGCAGTGCTAGAGAAACAGGCGCGAGCAATCAGCCCCAGCATTTT.